Following are 19 T cell receptor beta chains from one sample sequenced in a study of cytomegalovirus exposure and HLA in healthy donors. It was with 60 Vbeta and 13 Jbeta primers that the PCR ran. The method was immunoSEQ multiplex PCR; TCRdb's version includes in-frame clones alone and lacks a portion of them. The sample records 100,000 to 150,000 clones, 65% to 75% being singletons. Sequenced material: PBMCs. The receptors stem from a man aged 35 to 55 in good health and CMV-seropositive.

A remark on this clone: One junction end does not reproduce the germline sequence, and a read error may be involved. The V and J genes are TRBV5-1 and TRBJ1-4, with TRBD1 matching over 7 bases. The germline gives CDR1 SGHRS, CDR2 YFSETQ. The CDR3 length is 15 residues. For the CDR3, the DNA is TGCGCCAGCAGCGTGAGACAGGGAAGGAATGGAAAACTGTTTTTT. It is translated as CASSVRQGRNGKLFF.

The chain carries TRBV28 and TRBJ2-7; maybe TRBD2 (6 bases). V gave up 8 bases and J gave up 1 base, with 21 bases separating them. This CDR3 region has 16 residues. The V gene's germline CDR1 is MDHEN and CDR2 SYDVKM. The chain's CDR3 is CASSGVGTSFSYEQYF. In DNA, the CDR3 is TGTGCCAGCTCTGGCGTGGGGACTTCCTTTTCCTACGAGCAGTACTTC.

The chain carries TRBV29-1 and TRBJ2-1; 10 bases fit TRBD1. Germline-derived CDR1 and CDR2 are SQVTM and ANQGSEA. J was trimmed by 8 bases and V by 6 bases; bases with no gene match: 7. The CDR3 is made up of 13 amino acids. The CDR3 sequence: CSVRDRGGYEQFF. CDR3 in DNA: TGCAGCGTCCGGGACAGGGGAGGCTATGAGCAGTTCTTC.

The J gene is TRBJ2-1, the V gene TRBV11-2; 11 bases map to TRBD1. The CDR3 has 16 residues. V dropped 5 bases and J dropped 4; count of bases not matched to a gene: 7. Germline-derived CDR1 and CDR2 are SGHAT and FQNNGV. The CDR3 DNA follows: TGTGCCAGCAGCAGGGACGGGACAGGGGGGTACAATGAGCAGTTCTTC. Amino acid sequence: CASSRDGTGGYNEQFF.

In this sample, this clone turned up once. The chain employs TRBV2 and TRBJ1-6; no clear D gene. Germline V gives CDR1 SNHLY, CDR2 FYNNEI. The CDR3 is made up of 13 amino acids. Trimming stripped 8 bases from V and 12 bases from J, with 17 bases between. As DNA, the CDR3 is TGTGCCAGCTTAGAGGAACCCCTATTACCCCTCCACTTT. Translated: CASLEEPLLPLHF. Together with reference TRBV2 and TRBJ1-6, the CDR3 gives the full variable domain: EPEVTQTPSHQVTQMGQEVILRCVPISNHLYFYWYRQILGQKVEFLVSFYNNEISEKSEIFDDQFSVERPDGSNFTLKIRSTKLEDSAMYFCASLEEPLLPLHFGNGTRLTVT.

This CDR3 reads CASSLITVTGVSDTQYF. The CDR3 bases are TGTGCCAGCAGCTTAATTACAGTAACAGGGGTATCAGATACGCAGTATTTT. V and J are TRBV11-2 and TRBJ2-3; TRBD1 agrees at 7 bases. Looked up from germline, CDR1 is SGHAT and CDR2 is FQNNGV. V lost 2 bases and J lost 4; bases outside the gene matches: 12. The CDR3 consists of 17 residues.

The V gene is TRBV15, the J gene TRBJ2-1; no reliable D call. This CDR3 has 14 amino acids. Per the germline V gene, CDR1 is LNHNV and CDR2 is YYDKDF (reference sequence). V gave up 0 bases and J gave up 10 bases, with 13 bases separating them. The CDR3 nucleotides read TGTGCCACCAGCAGAGATATCGGGTTGGCAGAGCAGTTCTTC. Its translation: CATSRDIGLAEQFF.

The genes are TRBV6-5 and TRBJ1-1; 7 bases map to TRBD1. V gave up 5 bases and J gave up 7 bases; unmatched junction bases: 7. Germline lookup yields CDR1 MNHEY and CDR2 SVGAGI. CDR3 length: 13 amino acids. CDR3 DNA sequence: TGTGCCAGCAGTAGACAGGGAATCGGTGAAGCTTTCTTT. As protein: CASSRQGIGEAFF.

V gene TRBV7-3 combines with J gene TRBJ1-1, with D possibly matching TRBD1 (6 bases). CDR1 and CDR2 (germline): SGHTA, FQGTGA. The CDR3 runs 16 residues. Trimming stripped 5 bases from V and 5 bases from J, with 21 bases between. The CDR3 loop is CASSLRAGATGTEAFF. CDR3 nucleotides: TGTGCCAGCAGCCTCCGGGCGGGGGCCACGGGAACTGAAGCTTTCTTT. The variable domain in full, completed from reference TRBV7-3 and TRBJ1-1, reads GAGVSQTPSNKVTEKGKYVELRCDPISGHTALYWYRQSLGQGPEFLIYFQGTGAADDSGLPNDRFFAVRPEGSVSTLKIQRTERGDSAVYLCASSLRAGATGTEAFFGQGTRLTVV.

The table lists this clone with a count of one. The chain recombines TRBV5-4 with TRBJ2-3, with 7 bases aligning to TRBD2. The CDR3 contains 15 residues. The germline V gene has CDR1 SGHNT and CDR2 YYREEE (reference sequence). Trimming took 1 base from V and 0 from J; bases not matched to a gene: 2. The CDR3 loop reads CASSLQAGSTDTQYF. For the CDR3, the DNA is TGTGCCAGCAGCTTGCAAGCGGGGAGCACAGATACGCAGTATTTT.

The rearrangement joins TRBV5-4 to TRBJ1-4; 10 nucleotides agree with TRBD1. The CDR3 extends over 15 amino acids. The germline V gene has CDR1 SGHNT and CDR2 YYREEE (reference sequence). V shed 4 bases and J 2 bases; nucleotides not matched to a gene: 2. The CDR3 coding sequence is TGTGCCAGCAGCCAGGGACAGGGGACTAATGAAAAACTGTTTTTT. Translated: CASSQGQGTNEKLFF.

This clone was seen only a few times. The CDR3 DNA sequence: TGCGCCAGCAGTGGGACTAGCGGGGGATACGAGCAGTACTTC. Encoded protein: CASSGTSGGYEQYF. The chain employs TRBV10-1 and TRBJ2-7; 13 nucleotides align to TRBD2. V lost 4 bases to trimming and J lost 4 bases; unmatched junction nucleotides: 1. The CDR3 covers 14 residues. Germline values: CDR1 WNHNN, CDR2 SYGVQD (reference sequence).

The V call is TRBV29-1, the J call TRBJ1-1; perhaps TRBD1 as D (6 bases). The CDR3 runs 13 residues. CDR1 and CDR2 from the germline V gene are SQVTM and ANQGSEA. With 5 bases removed from V and 5 bases from J, the gap between germline ends came to 15 bases. The DNA of the CDR3 is TGCAGCGTTTGGGGGGGGGCTGGAACTGAAGCTTTCTTT. This encodes CSVWGGAGTEAFF.

This clone has only a few counts. Written as DNA, the CDR3 is TGTGCCTGGAGAAGTAAGGGGGTGGGACGGCCCCAGCATTTT. As protein: CAWRSKGVGRPQHF. The gene calls are TRBV30 and TRBJ1-5; tentatively, D is TRBD1 (6 bases). Germline V gives CDR1 GTSNPN, CDR2 SVGIG (reference sequence). V lost 3 bases, J lost 9 bases, and 18 bases lay in between. This CDR3 contains 14 residues.

This clone was counted a single time. The chain combines TRBV5-1 with TRBJ1-2; TRBD1 aligns across 10 bases. CDR3 length: 15 residues. The ends lost 4 bases at V and 4 bases at J; junction bases unmatched: 7. Per the germline V gene, CDR1 is SGHRS and CDR2 is YFSETQ. CDR3 amino acids: CASSPGQGRVYGYTF. DNA of the CDR3: TGCGCCAGCAGCCCGGGACAGGGGAGGGTCTATGGCTACACCTTC.

The chain links TRBV15 to TRBJ1-3; D remains unclear. V lost 4 bases, J lost 4 bases, and 5 bases lay in between. The CDR3 is 12 amino acids. Germline loops: CDR1 LNHNV, CDR2 YYDKDF (reference sequence). The CDR3 protein is CATSIEGNTIYF. CDR3 bases: TGTGCCACCAGCATTGAGGGAAACACCATATATTTT. The full variable domain, in which reference TRBV15 and TRBJ1-3 provide the parts outside the CDR3, is DAMVIQNPRYQVTQFGKPVTLSCSQTLNHNVMYWYQQKSSQAPKLLFHYYDKDFNNEADTPDNFQSRRPNTSFCFLDIRSPGLGDTAMYLCATSIEGNTIYFGEGSWLTVV.

V gene TRBV4-2 combines with J gene TRBJ1-6; D is ambiguous. This CDR3 has 13 amino acids. V lost 4 bases and J 8 bases, leaving 9 bases between the germline ends. Germline V gene lookup returns CDR1 LGHNA and CDR2 YNFKEQ. The CDR3 region has the DNA TGTGCCAGCAGCCGGGAGAAGGATTCACCCCTCCACTTT. Residues: CASSREKDSPLHF.

The chain uses TRBV12-5 and TRBJ1-2, with 7 bases matching TRBD1. V dropped 0 bases and J dropped 6; count of bases not matched to a gene: 7. The CDR3 sequence is 15 residues long. Germline assignment: CDR1 LGHNT and CDR2 FRNRAP. The CDR3 coding sequence is TGTGCTAGTGGTTTGGTAGAGGGGGCAAGAAATGGCTACACCTTC. Encoded protein: CASGLVEGARNGYTF.

V is TRBV29-1 and J is TRBJ2-3; 7 positions match TRBD1. The CDR3 runs 15 residues. Trimming cost V 4 bases and J 2 bases; bases outside gene matches: 9. Looked up from germline, CDR1 is SQVTM and CDR2 is ANQGSEA. The CDR3 DNA sequence: TGCAGCGTTGGGGACAGTCTGAGGGTCACAGATACGCAGTATTTT. This encodes CSVGDSLRVTDTQYF.